This entry is about one T cell receptor beta chain. This clone's antigen is unknown. Base qualities are not at hand, and no much larger clone is one base apart. Other nucleotide sequences in the sample specify the same CDR3. This sample is part of a study of blood T cell repertoires in COVID-19 (TCRdb year 2020). About the full investigation: Collaborator samples came from the United States, Italy and Spain and covered acute and convalescent phases of COVID-19. The prospective study material was composed of cDNA or gDNA derived from T cells, B-cell-depleted T cells, or PBMCs. Deeply sampled blood TCRbeta repertoires from subjects exposed to, actively infected with, or recovered from COVID-19 were included in the dataset. The repertoires were released in a freely available public database meant as a resource for research on the immune response to SARS-CoV-2. The samples were drawn from the first 160 participants of the ongoing ImmuneRACE study and from about 1,200 subjects provided by 6 global collaborators. Nearly every sample came with metadata listing a de-identified subject ID, COVID-19 status, age in years and sex. Where available, HLA class I and class II types were taken from metadata supplied by the sample provider and were not determined by assay-based typing.

Overall results and qualifications from the work: Clinical and demographic metadata were provided uncurated, with the amount varying by source and participant.

TCRbeta CDR3 regions were amplified from genomic DNA using the immunoSEQ Assay, a bias-controlled multiplex PCR. On the study's bioinformatics: Within the assay, amplification of reference gene primers was used to estimate how many nucleated cells each sample contained. To quantify the absolute abundance of each unique TCRbeta CDR3 rearrangement, sequence reads were collapsed and filtered. For each sample, productive Simpson clonality was calculated as the square root of Simpson's diversity index over productive rearrangements. TCRdb retrieved this table from immuneACCESS and kept in-frame rearrangements only. Not all clones are present; in checked studies, unresolved V genes account for under half, and no reason is known for the remainder. V, J and clone size are taken as reported in that table, and D and trimming were inferred from the DNA itself. In this sample the table shows roughly 250,000 clones, roughly 89% of which occur a single time. 1.5% to 1.9% of the sample comes from the top ten.

Per the germline V gene (reference sequence), LNHDA is the CDR1 and SQIVND is the CDR2. V is clipped by 3 bases and J by 6 bases, and the sequence between their germline boundaries is 9 bases long. Measured from the cysteine to the phenylalanine, the CDR3 is 12 residues long. The CDR3 DNA has 36 bases and is translated from base 1. Another Seattle source contributed samples from volunteer blood donors who had recovered from COVID-19. Each collaborating institution followed its own protocols to collect whole blood in K2EDTA tubes. For TCRbeta analysis, collaborator samples were shipped as frozen whole blood, as isolated PBMCs, or as DNA extracted from either sample type.

Material for sequencing was peripheral blood. The chain employs TRBV19 and TRBJ2-7, and perhaps TRBD1 as D gene, on 6 matching bases. The clonotype originates from a woman in her forties who had recovered from COVID-19. The sequenced DNA: TGTGCCAGTAGTATCCTCAGGGGCGAGCAGTACTTC. The translation is CASSILRGEQYF. With the portions outside the CDR3 filled from the reference TRBV19 and TRBJ2-7 genes, the complete variable region becomes DGGITQSPKYLFRKEGQNVTLSCEQNLNHDAMYWYRQDPGQGLRLIYYSQIVNDFQKGDIAEGYSVSREKKESFPLTVTSAQKNPTAFYLCASSILRGEQYFGPGTRLTVT.